The rows below give T cell receptor beta chains drawn from one sample of a study of shared clonotypes between healthy human individuals. Data came from immunoSEQ multiplex PCR; TCRdb stores just in-frame clones and leaves some out. The table shows about 770,000 clones, with 72% occurring only once. Sequencing input: memory CD4+ T cells sorted from blood. These receptors were obtained from a woman aged 25 to 45 in good health. The CDR3 runs from the conserved cysteine through the conserved F or W. The D gene is left open where the match is weak. The listing skips clone size in some rows; elsewhere it reads once, few, many or a size class.

TRBV5-1	TRBD2	.	TRBJ2-3	CASSLALAGVADTQYF	TGCGCCAGCAGCTTGGCCCTAGCGGGAGTAGCAGATACGCAGTATTTT
TRBV4-1	TRBD2	many	TRBJ2-1	CASSQATGTRNNEQFF	TGCGCCAGCAGCCAAGCCACCGGGACTAGGAACAATGAGCAGTTCTTC
TRBV30	.	.	TRBJ1-4	CAWSVGSAGGYEKLFF	TGTGCCTGGAGTGTAGGGTCGGCAGGCGGGTATGAAAAACTGTTTTTT
TRBV7-2	TRBD2	.	TRBJ2-1	CASSPTLLSGRIGEQFF	TGTGCCAGCAGCCCAACGCTCCTTAGCGGGAGGATTGGTGAGCAGTTCTTC
TRBV28	.	once	TRBJ2-3	CASSSTPGRLTDTQYF	TGTGCCAGCAGTTCTACCCCTGGGCGGCTCACAGATACGCAGTATTTT
TRBV10-3	TRBD2	.	TRBJ2-2	CAISGAGEFTGELFF	TGTGCCATCTCAGGAGCGGGAGAATTTACCGGGGAGCTGTTTTTT
TRBV7-2	.	many	TRBJ2-1	CASSLSSSYNEQFF	TGTGCCAGCAGCTTAAGTAGCTCCTACAATGAGCAGTTCTTC
TRBV7-8	.	.	TRBJ2-7	CASSLGGTGVQGYEQYF	TGTGCCAGCAGCTTAGGGGGCACAGGCGTCCAGGGGTACGAGCAGTACTTC
TRBV7-6	.	.	TRBJ2-1	CASSNGDGNNEQFF	TGTGCCAGCAGCAACGGGGACGGGAACAATGAGCAGTTCTTC
TRBV6-5	TRBD2	.	TRBJ2-7	CASSRRRESYEQYF	TGTGCCAGCAGCCGCCGGCGGGAGAGTTACGAGCAGTACTTC
TRBV11-3	.	once	TRBJ2-5	CASSLGGQETQYF	TGTGCCAGCAGCTTAGGGGGACAAGAGACCCAGTACTTC
TRBV30	TRBD2	.	TRBJ2-1	CAWSKGLAAYNEQFF	TGTGCCTGGAGCAAGGGGCTAGCGGCTTACAATGAGCAGTTCTTC
TRBV11-2	.	once	TRBJ2-7	CASSLSLDGEQYF	TGTGCCAGCAGCTTATCTCTGGATGGCGAGCAGTACTTC
TRBV5-1	.	.	TRBJ2-2	CASSLSPTLNTGELFF	TGCGCCAGCAGCTTGTCTCCTACACTAAACACCGGGGAGCTGTTTTTT
TRBV30	TRBD1	.	TRBJ2-5	CAWAPGGGQETQYF	TGTGCCTGGGCTCCAGGGGGTGGGCAAGAGACCCAGTACTTC
TRBV20-1	TRBD1	.	TRBJ1-2	CSAGTGDGYTF	TGCAGTGCTGGGACAGGGGATGGCTACACCTTC
TRBV14	TRBD2	many	TRBJ2-7	CASSQGSGGVLSYEQYF	TGTGCCAGCAGCCAAGGATCGGGAGGGGTCCTCTCCTACGAGCAGTACTTC
TRBV6-1	TRBD1	few	TRBJ2-7	CASRGTGGPYEQYF	TGTGCCAGCAGAGGGACAGGGGGCCCATACGAGCAGTACTTC
TRBV9	.	once	TRBJ1-4	CASPGAIQLTNEKLFF	TGTGCCAGCCCAGGGGCCATACAACTAACTAATGAAAAACTGTTTTTT
TRBV18	.	few	TRBJ1-5	CASSPTWDGNQPQHF	TGTGCCAGCTCACCAACTTGGGACGGAAATCAGCCCCAGCATTTT
TRBV9	.	.	TRBJ2-3	CASSPRGAATDTQYF	TGTGCCAGCAGCCCCCGAGGAGCGGCCACAGATACGCAGTATTTT